One sample yielded the 4 T cell receptor beta chains listed below, sequenced in a study of T cells in women clearing cervical HPV infection (dated by TCRdb to 2017 to 2018). Libraries were made using the immunoSEQ multiplex PCR assay. This immuneACCESS table, as held by TCRdb, lists in-frame sequences with V and J called but not all clones. Of the missing ones, under half trace to an unresolved V gene in checked studies; the others have no known cause. The table kept for this sample lists about 14,000 clones. The leading ten clones occupy around 20% of the sample. The sequenced sample consisted of blood buffy coat. Receptor source: a woman aged 18 to 75 with a cervical HPV16 infection that either progressed to CIN3+ or cleared (not recorded which).

This clone registers medium-sized by frequency. Read coverage stops 3 residues before the CDR3 terminus; the germline J gene supplies the remainder. The sample holds other DNA sequences that translate to the same CDR3. The chain carries TRBV6-1 and TRBJ2-5; TRBD2 matches 7 bases. The CDR3 spans 15 residues. Trimming at V came to 1 base and at J to 5 bases, leaving 7 bases not matched to a gene. Germline CDR1 is MNHNS and CDR2 is SASEGT. The CDR3 sequence is CASSEGGLEVETQYF. CDR3 DNA (partial): TGTGCCAGCAGTGAAGGTGGACTAGAAGTCGAGACC.

Details on this clone: The sequence runs out 3 residues before the end of the CDR3; the remainder is reconstructed from the germline J gene. The rearrangement joins TRBV19 to TRBJ2-3; 8 bases match TRBD1. V trimming: 10 bases; J trimming: 2 bases; junction bases outside the gene matches: 5. Germline V lookup: CDR1 LNHDA, CDR2 SQIVND (reference sequence). The CDR3 has 13 amino acids. The CDR3 is CATGTGNTDTQYF. The covered CDR3 bases are TGTGCCACCGGGACAGGCAACACAGATACG.

In the case of this clone: The read stops 3 residues short of the end of the CDR3; the missing end is completed from the germline J gene. The J gene is TRBJ2-3, the V gene TRBV13; 15 bases fit TRBD2. Trimming at V came to 1 base and at J to 4 bases, leaving 3 bases not matched to a gene. Germline loops: CDR1 PRHDT, CDR2 FYEKMQ (reference sequence). The CDR3 is 17 residues long. The covered CDR3 bases are TGTGCCAGCAGCTTAGTGGGACTAGCGGGGGGCGCAGATACG. Protein sequence: CASSLVGLAGGADT. The entire CDR3 reads CASSLVGLAGGADTQYF.

As regards this clone: The read is 3 residues too short to cover the CDR3 end, so that end is filled in from the germline J gene. This sequence joins TRBV10-3 and TRBJ1-6; 7 positions agree with TRBD1. Trimming took 5 bases from V and 0 from J; bases not matched to a gene: 7. The CDR3 runs 17 residues. CDR1 ENHRY and CDR2 SYGVKD come from the germline V gene. The CDR3 DNA, read in part, is TGTGCCATCAGTCAGGACAGGCAGAGCTCCTATAATTCACCC. This encodes CAISQDRQSSYNSP. The full CDR3 is CAISQDRQSSYNSPLHF.